The 30 T cell receptor beta chains below all came from one sample that was sequenced in a study of blood T cell repertoires in COVID-19. Repertoires were generated with immunoSEQ multiplex PCR, while TCRdb's copy carries only in-frame clones and drops some. This sample carries under 100,000 clones, over 70% of them seen once, and the ten largest clones take 0.85% to 1.2%. Specimen: peripheral blood. These receptors originate from a human donor in a cohort sampled during active COVID-19.

V gene TRBV29-1 combines with J gene TRBJ2-1, with 8 bases matching TRBD2. Looked up from germline, CDR1 is SQVTM and CDR2 is ANQGSEA. Losses at the gene ends were 7 bases for V and 5 bases for J; bases not matched to a gene: 13. This CDR3 is 15 amino acids long. The CDR3 spells CSADLRAGGHNEQFF. In DNA form, the CDR3 reads TGCAGCGCCGATTTAAGGGCGGGAGGTCACAATGAGCAGTTCTTC.

This clone came up a few times. The rearrangement uses TRBV6-5 and TRBJ2-7; unclear D gene. This CDR3 is 12 amino acids long. Germline loops: CDR1 MNHEY, CDR2 SVGAGI. The V and J ends lost 4 bases and 6 bases respectively, with 10 bases between them. CDR3 in DNA: TGTGCCAGCAGTTCCGCTATTAGCGAGCAGTACTTC. Its protein product is CASSSAISEQYF.

The CDR3 loop reads CASSKGGQGNEKLFF. CDR3 DNA sequence: TGTGCCAGCAGTAAAGGGGGACAGGGGAATGAAAAACTGTTTTTT. The chain carries TRBV9 and TRBJ1-4; TRBD1 aligns across 10 bases. The germline V gene encodes CDR1 SGDLS and CDR2 YYNGEE. The junction had 6 bases not matched to a gene; V was cut back by 5 bases and J by 5 bases. This CDR3 spans 15 amino acids.

This clone was detected once. The chain carries TRBV18 and TRBJ2-7, with a weak D call TRBD2 (5 bases). Germline V gene data show CDR1 as KGHSH and CDR2 as LQKENI. V was clipped by 3 bases and J by 0 bases, with 15 bases between them. The CDR3 has 16 amino acids. The CDR3, as DNA: TGTGCCAGCTCACCTCTCCCTGGCGGGTCCTCCTACGAGCAGTACTTC. It codes for CASSPLPGGSSYEQYF.

V usage is TRBV2 and J usage is TRBJ1-1, with D possibly matching TRBD1 (5 bases). V was trimmed by 6 bases and J by 0 bases, leaving 14 bases between them. This CDR3 region has 15 residues. Germline CDR1 and CDR2: SNHLY and FYNNEI. The CDR3 loop is CASSLTAPMNTEAFF. The CDR3 DNA reads TGTGCCAGCAGCCTGACAGCGCCGATGAACACTGAAGCTTTCTTT.

The chain combines TRBV6-5 with TRBJ2-7; 9 bases line up with TRBD2. The CDR3 extends over 14 amino acids. V dropped 8 bases and J dropped 7; count of bases not matched to a gene: 12. CDR1 MNHEY and CDR2 SVGAGI come from the germline V gene. The CDR3 region is CASSQTSGRGEQYF. The CDR3 coding sequence is TGTGCCAGCTCACAGACTAGCGGTCGAGGTGAGCAGTACTTC.

The CDR3 sequence: CASSQDEASATDTQYF. The CDR3 nucleotides read TGCGCCAGCAGCCAAGATGAGGCTAGCGCCACAGATACGCAGTATTTT. V usage is TRBV4-1 and J usage is TRBJ2-3; weak D call: TRBD2 (6 bases). This CDR3 spans 16 amino acids. The germline V and J ends were trimmed by 0 bases and 2 bases, with 12 bases remaining between them. Germline V lookup: CDR1 MGHRA, CDR2 YSYEKL.

CDR3 sequence: CSVKLAGDSYEQYF. CDR3 in DNA: TGCAGCGTGAAACTAGCGGGGGACTCCTACGAGCAGTACTTC. The chain has TRBV29-1 and TRBJ2-7; 11 bases are a match to TRBD2. V gave up 6 bases and J gave up 0 bases; unmatched junction bases: 4. The CDR3 extends over 14 amino acids. Germline CDR1 SQVTM, CDR2 ANQGSEA.

The DNA of the CDR3 is TGTGCCAGCAGTTCCCCCGGAGGGGAACGAGTGCCCGAGCAGTACTTC. Translation gives CASSSPGGERVPEQYF. The chain is built from TRBV28 and TRBJ2-7, with D perhaps matching TRBD2 (6 bases). V lost 4 bases and J lost 6, with 22 bases in between. Germline V gene sequence: CDR1 MDHEN, CDR2 SYDVKM. The CDR3 is made up of 16 amino acids.

The rearrangement links TRBV18 to TRBJ1-4, with D perhaps matching TRBD1 (5 bases). Germline V CDR1 and CDR2: KGHSH, LQKENI. Deletions cut 3 bases from V and 2 bases from J, with 22 bases between. This CDR3 spans 19 amino acids. This CDR3 is CASSPQGAIGRSTNEKLFF. CDR3 bases: TGTGCCAGCTCACCTCAAGGGGCGATCGGGCGCTCGACTAATGAAAAACTGTTTTTT.

The J gene is TRBJ2-1, the V gene TRBV9, with 11 bases identical to TRBD2. The CDR3 has 16 residues. The germline gives CDR1 SGDLS, CDR2 YYNGEE. V was clipped by 0 bases and J by 9 bases; unmatched bases: 8. The CDR3: CASSVGLAGTDGEQFF. CDR3 in DNA: TGTGCCAGCAGCGTAGGACTAGCGGGAACCGATGGTGAGCAGTTCTTC.

The chain carries TRBV9 and TRBJ1-3, with TRBD1 matching 9 bases. Germline values: CDR1 SGDLS, CDR2 YYNGEE. The CDR3 has 14 amino acids. V lost 4 bases, J lost 4 bases, and 3 bases stayed unmatched. Here the CDR3 reads CASSRDRAGNTIYF. The CDR3, as DNA: TGTGCCAGCAGCCGGGACAGGGCCGGAAACACCATATATTTT.

The V and J genes are TRBV4-1 and TRBJ1-1; the D gene is possibly TRBD1 (6 bases). Germline lookup yields CDR1 MGHRA and CDR2 YSYEKL. CDR3 length equals 17 residues. V lost 1 base and J lost 1, with 16 bases in between. CDR3 amino acids: CASSQGVQQGTNTEAFF. For the CDR3, the DNA is TGCGCCAGCAGCCAAGGAGTACAACAGGGCACGAACACTGAAGCTTTCTTT.

The V call is TRBV5-8, the J call TRBJ2-5; 12 bases are shared with TRBD2. The CDR3 runs to 18 residues. The V gene end was trimmed by 3 bases and the J gene end by 5 bases; junction bases not matched to a gene: 14. Germline CDR1 SGHTS, CDR2 YDEGEE. CDR3 nucleotides: TGTGCCAGCAGCTCAAAGGGAGGACTAGCGGGAAGGTGGGAGACCCAGTACTTC. The encoded protein is CASSSKGGLAGRWETQYF.

The chain recombines TRBV7-3 with TRBJ2-2; D may be TRBD2 (5 bases). Germline values: CDR1 SGHTA, CDR2 FQGTGA. This CDR3 is 14 amino acids long. The V end lost 3 bases, the J end lost 2 bases, and 7 bases lay between the germline ends. The CDR3 is CASSLDFNTGELFF. The CDR3 nucleotides are TGTGCCAGCAGCTTGGACTTCAACACCGGGGAGCTGTTTTTT.

The chain combines TRBV27 with TRBJ2-6; no firm D call. V lost 6 bases, J lost 4 bases, and 7 bases lay in between. This CDR3 comprises 13 residues. Germline V gene sequence: CDR1 MNHEY, CDR2 SMNVEV (reference sequence). In DNA form, the CDR3 reads TGTGCCAGCAGCCGGGTAGGGGCCAACGTCCTGACTTTC. Translated: CASSRVGANVLTF.

V and J are TRBV28 and TRBJ2-7; 7 bases are shared with TRBD1. The CDR3 spans 17 residues. The V and J ends lost 4 bases and 0 bases, in that order; junction bases with no gene match: 12. Germline-derived CDR1 and CDR2 are MDHEN and SYDVKM. CDR3 sequence: CASSSPTSTGYSYEQYF. The DNA for the CDR3 is TGTGCCAGCAGTTCCCCAACCTCGACAGGGTACTCCTACGAGCAGTACTTC.

This clone occurred a few times. The chain is built from TRBV19 and TRBJ2-5; D might be TRBD2 (6 bases). Trimming removed 3 bases from V and 5 bases from J, with 16 bases in between. Germline loops: CDR1 LNHDA, CDR2 SQIVND (reference sequence). The CDR3 is made up of 15 amino acids. CDR3 nucleotides: TGTGCCAGTAGTATTGTAGCGGTTGGACGGGAGACCCAGTACTTC. It yields the protein CASSIVAVGRETQYF.

The chain uses TRBV3-1 (or the pseudogene TRBV3-2) and TRBJ2-1; TRBD2 matches 14 bases. CDR3 length: 18 amino acids. The V segment lost 6 bases and the J segment 0 bases; nucleotides outside the gene matches: 7. The germline V gene encodes CDR1 LGHDT and CDR2 YNNKEL (reference sequence). The CDR3 protein is CASRGLAGDLSSYNEQFF. Written as DNA, the CDR3 is TGTGCCAGCAGGGGACTAGCGGGAGACCTCAGCTCCTACAATGAGCAGTTCTTC.

This chain uses TRBV28 with TRBJ1-2; D is unresolved. This CDR3 has 13 residues. Germline-derived CDR1 and CDR2 are MDHEN and SYDVKM. V gave up 3 bases and J gave up 0 bases, with 5 bases separating them. The CDR3 loop is CASSLTTNYGYTF. CDR3 nucleotides: TGTGCCAGCAGTTTGACAACTAACTATGGCTACACCTTC.

This clone was picked up one time. The chain combines TRBV10-1 with TRBJ2-5; the D is unclear. The CDR3 spans 13 residues. CDR1 and CDR2 from the germline V gene are WNHNN and SYGVQD (reference sequence). V lost 4 bases and J 2 bases, leaving 8 bases between the germline ends. The CDR3 bases are TGCGCCAGCAGTGCAGGATTACAAGAGACCCAGTACTTC. Its protein product is CASSAGLQETQYF.

The chain has TRBV6-5 and TRBJ2-2, with a possible D match to TRBD2 (6 bases). V was shortened by 6 bases and J by 1 base, with 12 bases between the two germline ends. The CDR3 is made up of 15 amino acids. Germline CDR1 and CDR2: MNHEY and SVGAGI. The CDR3 reads CASRDGEVNTGELFF. For the CDR3, the DNA is TGTGCCAGCAGGGACGGGGAGGTGAACACCGGGGAGCTGTTTTTT.

The V call is TRBV28, the J call TRBJ1-2, with TRBD1 matching 12 bases. V trimming: 4 bases; J trimming: 4 bases; junction bases outside the gene matches: 4. CDR3 size: 15 residues. Germline V CDR1 and CDR2: MDHEN, SYDVKM. CDR3 sequence (DNA): TGTGCCAGCAGTTCACCGGGACAGGGGGCCTATGGCTACACCTTC. Protein sequence: CASSSPGQGAYGYTF.

The chain employs TRBV28 and TRBJ2-5; unclear D gene. CDR1 MDHEN and CDR2 SYDVKM come from the germline V gene. The V end lost 4 bases, the J end lost 5 bases, and 8 bases lay between the germline ends. CDR3 size: 12 residues. CDR3 coding DNA: TGTGCCAGCAGTTCCACGGTCGAGACCCAGTACTTC. It yields the protein CASSSTVETQYF.

This sequence joins TRBV19 and TRBJ1-2; D uncertain. The CDR3 is made up of 16 amino acids. V shed 5 bases and J shed 7 bases, with 23 bases lying between them. The germline V gene encodes CDR1 LNHDA and CDR2 SQIVND (reference sequence). The CDR3 loop reads CASSPPQRLGFGGYTF. CDR3 DNA sequence: TGTGCCAGTAGTCCCCCCCAACGTTTGGGCTTTGGTGGCTACACCTTC.

This chain connects TRBV2 to TRBJ1-5; D might be TRBD1 (6 bases). Between the trimmed V and J ends, which lost 5 bases and 6 bases, there was a span of 11 bases. This CDR3 spans 13 amino acids. Per germline, CDR1 SNHLY and CDR2 FYNNEI. The DNA for the CDR3 is TGTGCCAGCAGTACAGGGCGAAGTCAGCCCCAGCATTTT. This codes for CASSTGRSQPQHF.

The rearrangement joins TRBV10-3 to TRBJ2-6; 11 bases align to TRBD1. This CDR3 contains 16 residues. Germline values: CDR1 ENHRY, CDR2 SYGVKD. In nucleotides, the CDR3 is TGTGCAAACGGGGGGACAGGGGGTGCAGGGGCCAACGTCCTGACTTTC. Its translation: CANGGTGGAGANVLTF.

In this sample, this clone turned up a few times. The chain carries TRBV10-1 and TRBJ2-1, with 9 positions matching TRBD2. The CDR3 is made up of 19 amino acids. Germline CDR1 and CDR2: WNHNN and SYGVQD (reference sequence). V gave up 4 bases and J gave up 0 bases; unmatched junction bases: 13. CDR3: CASSGGGSGGLSSYNEQFF. The CDR3 region has the DNA TGCGCCAGCAGTGGGGGAGGTAGCGGGGGCCTTAGCTCCTACAATGAGCAGTTCTTC.

This chain joins TRBV4-1 and TRBJ2-3; weak D call: TRBD2 (5 bases). Germline V gives CDR1 MGHRA, CDR2 YSYEKL. V was pared by 0 bases and J by 2 bases, with 12 bases between. There are 16 residues in the CDR3. This CDR3 is CASSQDRRAYTDTQYF. The CDR3 DNA reads as TGCGCCAGCAGCCAAGACAGGCGGGCCTACACAGATACGCAGTATTTT.

The chain carries TRBV3-1 (or the pseudogene TRBV3-2) and TRBJ1-3; perhaps TRBD1 as D (5 bases). Germline lookup yields CDR1 LGHDT and CDR2 YNNKEL (reference sequence). The CDR3 has 15 amino acids. V lost 0 bases and J 3 bases, leaving 9 bases between the germline ends. The CDR3 nucleotides are TGTGCCAGCAGCCAAGATTCCGGGGGTGGAAACACCATATATTTT. Translating it yields CASSQDSGGGNTIYF.